The 30 T cell receptor beta chains given below trace back to one sample, sequenced in a study of T cells in Graves' hyperthyroidism and ophthalmopathy. TCR beta CDR3 regions were amplified from RNA transcripts. First-round RT-PCR of the TCR CDR3 relied on the HTBI primer set. TCRdb re-derived calls from the multiplex PCR reads in MiXCR, one entry per CDR3 protein. This sample yields approximately 350,000 distinct CDR3 sequences, of which around 15% are seen a single time; approximately 19% belongs to the top ten. The sample was blood. Receptors originate from a woman between 55 and 75 years old with Graves' ophthalmopathy.

This clonotype came up many times. J is TRBJ2-7 and V is TRBV13; 7 nucleotides line up with TRBD1. The CDR3 runs to 15 residues. Germline CDR1 PRHDT, CDR2 FYEKMQ (reference sequence). The V segment lost 0 bases and the J segment 2 bases; nucleotides outside the gene matches: 4. Written as DNA, the CDR3 is TGTGCCAGCAGCTTAGGGTGGCAGGGGGCCTACGAGCAGTACTTC. Protein: CASSLGWQGAYEQYF.

This clonotype was observed at least ten times. V and J are TRBV20-1 and TRBJ2-5; D might be TRBD1 (5 bases). The germline V gene has CDR1 DFQATT and CDR2 SNEGSKA (reference sequence). Trimming pared 7 bases from V and 1 base from J, leaving 10 bases between. CDR3 size: 12 residues. This CDR3 is CSGGHPQETQYF. The DNA of the CDR3 is TGCAGTGGGGGCCACCCCCAAGAGACCCAGTACTTC.

As DNA, the CDR3 is TGTGCCAGCAGCTTACCGAACTCCGAAAAACTGTTTTTT. Amino acids: CASSLPNSEKLFF. The chain carries TRBV7-9 and TRBJ1-4, with D unclear. Trimming stripped 2 bases from V and 8 bases from J, with 9 bases between. This CDR3 is 13 amino acids long. Per germline, CDR1 SEHNR and CDR2 FQNEAQ (reference sequence).

At least ten counts were recorded for this clonotype. The rearrangement uses TRBV6-1 and TRBJ1-5; 7 nucleotides agree with TRBD1. Germline V gene lookup returns CDR1 MNHNS and CDR2 SASEGT. The junction had 3 bases not matched to a gene; V was cut back by 3 bases and J by 1 base. The CDR3 consists of 15 residues. This CDR3 is CASSEAGGSNQPQHF. Written as DNA, the CDR3 is TGTGCCAGCAGTGAGGCAGGGGGAAGCAATCAGCCCCAGCATTTT.

CDR3 in amino acids: CASSIDGTLNEQFF. The CDR3 DNA follows: TGTGCCAGTAGTATAGATGGCACCCTCAATGAGCAGTTCTTC. This chain uses TRBV19 with TRBJ2-1; unclear D gene. Germline CDR1 is LNHDA and CDR2 is SQIVND (reference sequence). Trimming left V 0 bases short and J 6 bases short, with 9 bases between. The CDR3 extends over 14 amino acids.

In this sample, this clonotype turned up many times. This chain joins TRBV5-1 and TRBJ2-1; 10 bases agree with TRBD2. This CDR3 region has 15 residues. Germline V CDR1 and CDR2: SGHRS, YFSETQ. Losses at the gene ends were 6 bases for V and 3 bases for J; bases not matched to a gene: 6. The CDR3 coding sequence is TGCGCCAGCACCCCCGGGACTAGCGACTACAATGAGCAGTTCTTC. It specifies CASTPGTSDYNEQFF.

This clonotype was picked up a small number of times. This chain links TRBV19 with TRBJ2-2; the match to TRBD1 covers 9 bases. The germline gives CDR1 LNHDA, CDR2 SQIVND (reference sequence). After removal of 9 bases from V and 8 bases from J, the junction contained 13 bases not matched to a gene. The CDR3 extends over 15 amino acids. CDR3 in amino acids: CASARGQGFSGELFF. DNA for the CDR3: TGTGCCAGCGCCCGGGGACAGGGTTTTTCGGGGGAGCTGTTTTTT.

In nucleotides, the CDR3 is TGTGCCAGCAGTTTGGGACAGGGTCATCAGCCCCAGCATTTT. This encodes CASSLGQGHQPQHF. V usage is TRBV28 and J usage is TRBJ1-5; 9 nucleotides align to TRBD1. V lost 3 bases and J lost 5; bases outside the gene matches: 2. There are 14 residues in the CDR3. Germline V gene lookup returns CDR1 MDHEN and CDR2 SYDVKM.

This clonotype has ten or more counts. The chain has TRBV11-2 and TRBJ2-7; TRBD2 might be the D (6 bases). CDR3 length: 15 amino acids. Trimming pared 2 bases from V and 4 bases from J, leaving 15 bases between. CDR1 and CDR2 (germline): SGHAT, FQNNGV. Here the CDR3 reads CASSLTRDSGYEQYF. The CDR3 region has the DNA TGTGCCAGCAGCTTAACCCGGGATAGCGGATACGAGCAGTACTTC.

This clonotype was observed a few times. The chain uses TRBV20-1 and TRBJ2-7; 15 positions match TRBD2. The length of the CDR3 is 18 residues. Germline loops: CDR1 DFQATT, CDR2 SNEGSKA (reference sequence). Losses at the gene ends were 3 bases for V and 0 bases for J; bases not matched to a gene: 9. CDR3 DNA: TGCAGTGCTAGCGGAGGGGGACTAGCGGGAGGTAGCTCCTACGAGCAGTACTTC. It yields the protein CSASGGGLAGGSSYEQYF.

At least ten counts were recorded for this clonotype. This sequence joins TRBV29-1 and TRBJ1-2; 9 bases map to TRBD1. The CDR3 has 11 amino acids. Trimming cost V 7 bases and J 6 bases; bases outside gene matches: 3. The germline gives CDR1 SQVTM, CDR2 ANQGSEA. The CDR3 DNA reads TGCAGCGCTGGGACAGGGAATGGCTACACCTTC. This translates into CSAGTGNGYTF. Full variable domain (rest looked up from reference TRBV29-1 and TRBJ1-2): SAVISQKPSRDICQRGTSLTIQCQVDSQVTMMFWYRQQPGQSLTLIATANQGSEATYESGFVIDKFPISRPNLTFSTLTVSNMSPEDSSIYLCSAGTGNGYTFGSGTRLTVV.

This clonotype was observed at least ten times. This sequence joins TRBV7-2 and TRBJ2-7; a possible D gene is TRBD2 (5 bases). Germline CDR1 reads SGHTA; CDR2 reads FQGNSA. The CDR3 contains 14 residues. V was pared by 1 base and J by 4 bases, with 11 bases between. The CDR3 loop reads CASSLDGGGYEQYF. CDR3 nucleotides: TGTGCCAGCAGCTTAGATGGCGGAGGATACGAGCAGTACTTC.

For the CDR3, the DNA is TGTGCCAGCTCAAATCGACAGGGGGCCACCTACGAGCAGTACTTC. The encoded protein is CASSNRQGATYEQYF. The chain joins TRBV18 to TRBJ2-7; 10 bases match TRBD1. The V gene's germline CDR1 is KGHSH and CDR2 LQKENI. This CDR3 has 15 amino acids. Trimming took 5 bases from V and 2 from J; bases not matched to a gene: 6.

The chain couples TRBV12-5 to TRBJ1-2; tentative D call: TRBD1 (6 bases). Germline CDR1 is LGHNT and CDR2 is FRNRAP. This CDR3 comprises 15 residues. The V end lost 2 bases, the J end lost 3 bases, and 13 bases lay between the germline ends. The CDR3 loop reads CASGLRSGVDYGYTF. CDR3 coding DNA: TGTGCTAGTGGTTTGAGGTCAGGGGTGGACTATGGCTACACCTTC.

This clonotype was seen more than once but under ten times. This sequence joins TRBV20-1 and TRBJ1-3; TRBD1 matches 10 bases. This CDR3 region has 14 residues. The germline gives CDR1 DFQATT, CDR2 SNEGSKA (reference sequence). J lost 2 bases, V lost 5 bases, and 3 bases had no gene match. This CDR3 is CSAVDRGTGNTIYF. The CDR3 nucleotides are TGCAGTGCTGTGGACAGGGGGACTGGAAACACCATATATTTT.

This clonotype has at least ten counts. The V call is TRBV9, the J call TRBJ2-3, with 8 bases aligning to TRBD2. V was pared by 4 bases and J by 0 bases, with 4 bases of the junction left unmatched. There are 15 residues in the CDR3. The germline CDR1 and CDR2 sequences are SGDLS and YYNGEE. The CDR3 reads CASSPRLASTDTQYF. The CDR3 DNA reads as TGTGCCAGCAGCCCCAGACTAGCGAGCACAGATACGCAGTATTTT.

CDR3 bases: TGTGCCAGCAGTCGAGGCGCCAGGGGTCGAGAGACCCAGTACTTC. Protein sequence: CASSRGARGRETQYF. V and J are TRBV6-1 and TRBJ2-5; D is perhaps TRBD1 (6 bases). The CDR3 spans 15 residues. V was pared by 5 bases and J by 4 bases, with 17 bases between. The germline gives CDR1 MNHNS, CDR2 SASEGT.

This clonotype was seen repeatedly, ten times or more. V gene TRBV6-1 combines with J gene TRBJ1-6, with 11 nucleotides matching TRBD1. CDR3 size: 14 residues. Germline CDR1 MNHNS, CDR2 SASEGT. V gave up 3 bases and J gave up 14 bases; unmatched junction bases: 6. The CDR3 nucleotides are TGTGCCAGCAGTGAGGACAGGGGGCTTAGCACCCTCCACTTT. Protein product: CASSEDRGLSTLHF.

V gene TRBV20-1 combines with J gene TRBJ2-5; no clear D. The CDR3 has 14 amino acids. Germline CDR1 and CDR2: DFQATT and SNEGSKA (reference sequence). The V end lost 5 bases, the J end lost 2 bases, and 15 bases lay between the germline ends. The chain's CDR3 is CSAHRAGGQETQYF. The CDR3 region has the DNA TGCAGTGCTCACCGGGCCGGTGGGCAAGAGACCCAGTACTTC.

This clonotype was seen many times. The chain has TRBV6-5 and TRBJ2-7, with 8 positions matching TRBD2. The trim removed 0 bases at V and 0 bases at J, leaving 10 bases unmatched. The V gene's germline CDR1 is MNHEY and CDR2 SVGAGI. The CDR3 totals 18 residues. The CDR3 nucleotides read TGTGCCAGCAGTTACTCGATTCGGGGGGGAGTTTCCTCCTACGAGCAGTACTTC. It encodes CASSYSIRGGVSSYEQYF.

This clonotype was seen many times. The rearrangement joins TRBV20-1 to TRBJ2-1, with 7 bases identical to TRBD2. Germline V gene lookup returns CDR1 DFQATT and CDR2 SNEGSKA (reference sequence). V lost 0 bases to trimming and J lost 6 bases; unmatched junction nucleotides: 17. The CDR3 runs 18 residues. In DNA form, the CDR3 reads TGCAGTGCTAGAGATGCCAGGGTCGGGGGACTACAAAGCAATGAGCAGTTCTTC. Protein product: CSARDARVGGLQSNEQFF.

The rearrangement joins TRBV6-6 to TRBJ2-2, with D hard to call. Trimming left V 0 bases short and J 7 bases short, with 6 bases between. The CDR3 is made up of 13 amino acids. Germline values: CDR1 MNHNY, CDR2 SVGAGI (reference sequence). The CDR3 nucleotides read TGTGCCAGCAGTTACTCGTTCGGCGGGGAGCTGTTTTTT. Translation gives CASSYSFGGELFF.

V is TRBV7-6 and J is TRBJ2-2; a possible D gene is TRBD2 (5 bases). The CDR3 is 16 residues long. Germline V gene data show CDR1 as SGHVS and CDR2 as FNYEAQ. The V end was cut by 5 bases, the J end by 3 bases, with 16 bases between. As DNA, the CDR3 is TGTGCCAGCAGCCGACCCCCGGGGAGCCACACCGGGGAGCTGTTTTTT. Translation: CASSRPPGSHTGELFF.

J is TRBJ2-1 and V is TRBV15, with D uncertain. There are 16 residues in the CDR3. Germline V gene lookup returns CDR1 LNHNV and CDR2 YYDKDF (reference sequence). V was clipped by 2 bases and J by 0 bases, with 11 bases between them. CDR3 bases: TGTGCCACCAGCAGAACCACTCAGAGCTCCTACAATGAGCAGTTCTTC. This gives the protein CATSRTTQSSYNEQFF.

Many counts were recorded for this clonotype. This rearrangement joins TRBV12-3 or TRBV12-4 to TRBJ1-1, with TRBD1 identical over 9 bases. This CDR3 region has 14 residues. Trimming took 1 base from V and 6 from J; bases not matched to a gene: 3. The DNA for the CDR3 is TGTGCCAGCAGTTTAGAGGGACAGGGACCTGAAGCTTTCTTT. This encodes CASSLEGQGPEAFF.

At least ten counts were recorded for this clonotype. Germline is not matched at one junction end, which may reflect a read error. The CDR3 reads CASSSGTGTSTDTQYF. CDR3 DNA: TGCGCCAGCAGCTCAGGGACAGGGACTAGCACGGATACGCAGTATTTT. This rearrangement joins TRBV5-1 to TRBJ2-3; D may match TRBD1 or TRBD2 (9 bases each). The CDR3 spans 16 residues. Germline CDR1 reads SGHRS; CDR2 reads YFSETQ.

This clonotype was found many times. The CDR3 spells CASSPRRLAGGASYEQYF. The CDR3 DNA is TGTGCCAGCAGCCCCCGACGACTAGCGGGAGGGGCCTCCTACGAGCAGTACTTC. The chain combines TRBV9 with TRBJ2-7, with 14 bases lining up with TRBD2. This CDR3 region has 18 residues. V was clipped by 4 bases and J by 0 bases; unmatched bases: 9. CDR1 and CDR2 (germline): SGDLS, YYNGEE.

This clonotype came up many times. The V call is TRBV7-9, the J call TRBJ2-2; D gene uncertain. This CDR3 contains 11 residues. V was trimmed by 5 bases and J by 8 bases, leaving 6 bases between them. Germline V CDR1 and CDR2: SEHNR, FQNEAQ (reference sequence). The CDR3 DNA sequence: TGTGCCAGCAGCCCGCAGGGGGAGCTGTTTTTT. Translating it yields CASSPQGELFF.

The rearrangement uses TRBV5-4 and TRBJ2-2, with D maybe TRBD2 (7 bases). This CDR3 region has 17 residues. Trimming left V 2 bases short and J 4 bases short, with 18 bases between. CDR1 SGHNT and CDR2 YYREEE come from the germline V gene (reference sequence). The CDR3 nucleotides are TGTGCCAGCAGCTTACCAAGGGGGGGCTCAGGCACCGGGGAGCTGTTTTTT. It encodes CASSLPRGGSGTGELFF.

This clonotype was recorded many times. The V gene is TRBV27, the J gene TRBJ1-1; 8 bases are a match to TRBD1. Germline V gene data show CDR1 as MNHEY and CDR2 as SMNVEV (reference sequence). CDR3 length: 15 amino acids. With V trimmed by 4 bases and J by 1 base, 5 bases remained unmatched. The DNA for the CDR3 is TGTGCCAGCAGTTCAGGAGACAGGGGGAACACTGAAGCTTTCTTT. Protein: CASSSGDRGNTEAFF.